This T cell receptor (beta chain) was captured by sequencing in a study of T cells after yellow fever vaccination. Study-level points and caveats: CD4 and CD8 compartments shared a small share of clonotypes, likely from convergent recombination. Abundant clonotypes from the bulk population could have been carried over as contaminants into FACS-sorted repertoires. Clones that expanded after primary vaccination mostly reappeared after the booster (nearly 98% CD4, roughly 90% CD8).

5'RACE template switching generated TCR cDNA, adding a universal primer site and UMIs. TCRdb re-derived calls from the 5' RACE reads in MiXCR, one entry per CDR3 protein. The top ten clones hold approximately 15% of a sample with 320,000 or so distinct CDR3 sequences, roughly 7.5% of them seen once. This clonotype was counted a few times. Its matching antigen is unknown. The clonotype was recovered from a man aged 18-30 years who received the YFV17D yellow fever vaccine. This specimen consisted of PBMCs, obtained about 41 days after the first yellow fever vaccination.

The CDR3 DNA is TGTGCCAGCAGTTGGGTAGCGGGGAACTACGAGCAGTACTTC. It yields the protein CASSWVAGNYEQYF. V and J are TRBV6-5 and TRBJ2-7, with 8 bases aligning to TRBD2. Germline V CDR1 and CDR2: MNHEY, SVGAGI. The CDR3 totals 14 residues. V dropped 4 bases and J dropped 3; count of bases not matched to a gene: 5.